The 27 T cell receptor beta chains below were found in one sample sequenced in a study of shared clonotypes between healthy human individuals. Profiled with immunoSEQ multiplex PCR; TCRdb holds only in-frame clones, not every one. Among roughly 1.4 million clones listed, 97% to 99% were seen once. The specimen sequenced was naive CD4+ T cells sorted from blood. The subset: CD45RA+ positively selected. These receptors originate from a man under 40 in good health.

Concerning this clone: This sample includes further DNA sequences coding for the same CDR3. The chain's CDR3 is CASSLSGATNEKLFF. The CDR3 nucleotides read TGTGCCAGCAGTTTATCGGGGGCAACTAATGAAAAACTGTTTTTT. V is TRBV28 and J is TRBJ1-4, with D maybe TRBD1 (5 bases). The CDR3 loop spans 15 amino acids. Trimming stripped 1 base from V and 0 bases from J, with 6 bases between. CDR1 is MDHEN and CDR2 is SYDVKM in the germline V gene.

The genes are TRBV19 and TRBJ1-2; 9 bases are a match to TRBD1. Germline V CDR1 and CDR2: LNHDA, SQIVND (reference sequence). The V segment lost 6 bases and the J segment 4 bases; nucleotides outside the gene matches: 6. The CDR3 consists of 14 residues. The chain's CDR3 is CASRRGQGGYGYTF. The DNA for the CDR3 is TGTGCCAGTAGACGGGGACAGGGCGGCTATGGCTACACCTTC. The full variable domain, its missing parts supplied by reference TRBV19 and TRBJ1-2, is DGGITQSPKYLFRKEGQNVTLSCEQNLNHDAMYWYRQDPGQGLRLIYYSQIVNDFQKGDIAEGYSVSREKKESFPLTVTSAQKNPTAFYLCASRRGQGGYGYTFGSGTRLTVV.

This clone appeared once. CDR3 sequence (DNA): TGCGCCAGCAGCTCCGGACTGGCTAGCGGCTCCTACAATGAGCAGTTCTTC. Its protein product is CASSSGLASGSYNEQFF. The rearrangement joins TRBV5-1 to TRBJ2-1, with 7 bases identical to TRBD2. J gave up 0 bases and V 3 bases, and 9 bases lay outside the gene matches. This CDR3 region has 17 residues. CDR1 SGHRS and CDR2 YFSETQ come from the germline V gene.

The chain links TRBV13 to TRBJ2-2, with D tentatively TRBD2 (6 bases). The CDR3 spans 13 residues. The V gene lost 5 bases and the J gene lost 7 bases, with 11 bases spanning the gap. Germline V CDR1 and CDR2: PRHDT, FYEKMQ (reference sequence). CDR3 region: CASSKGLIGELFF. In DNA form, the CDR3 reads TGTGCCAGCAGCAAAGGACTAATCGGGGAGCTGTTTTTT.

This chain joins TRBV2 and TRBJ1-5; D perhaps matches TRBD1 (6 bases). The CDR3 is 17 residues long. Trimming cost V 0 bases and J 1 base, with 13 bases left between them. The germline V gene has CDR1 SNHLY and CDR2 FYNNEI. The CDR3: CASSEARGRGSNQPQHF. The CDR3 DNA sequence: TGTGCCAGCAGTGAAGCTCGGGGGCGAGGGAGCAATCAGCCCCAGCATTTT.

Notes on this clone: The same CDR3 arises from other DNA sequences in this sample as well. The chain recombines TRBV20-1 with TRBJ2-3; D is perhaps TRBD2 (6 bases). The V end was cut by 6 bases, the J end by 3 bases, with 7 bases between. Germline CDR1 is DFQATT and CDR2 is SNEGSKA (reference sequence). The CDR3 has 11 residues. This CDR3 reads CSATSTDTQYF. The CDR3 DNA follows: TGCAGTGCGACTAGTACAGATACGCAGTATTTT.

Comment on this clone: The same CDR3 is also encoded by other DNA sequences in this sample. The chain recombines TRBV30 with TRBJ2-7; D is perhaps TRBD1 (5 bases). The V end was cut by 2 bases, the J end by 2 bases, with 7 bases between. CDR1 and CDR2 (germline): GTSNPN, SVGIG (reference sequence). This CDR3 is built from 12 residues. The CDR3 region has the DNA TGTGCCTGGAGTCAGGGTACCTACGAGCAGTACTTC. Residues: CAWSQGTYEQYF. Variable domain in full (rest from reference TRBV30 and TRBJ2-7): SQTIHQWPATLVQPVGSPLSLECTVEGTSNPNLYWYRQAAGRGLQLLFYSVGIGQISSEVPQNLSASRPQDRQFILSSKKLLLSDSGFYLCAWSQGTYEQYFGPGTRLTVT.

V usage is TRBV5-4 and J usage is TRBJ1-2; no reliable D call. V was trimmed by 1 base and J by 3 bases, leaving 10 bases between them. Germline V gives CDR1 SGHNT, CDR2 YYREEE (reference sequence). The CDR3 is made up of 14 amino acids. The CDR3 region has the DNA TGTGCCAGCAGCTTGATAGGGCAAGACTATGGCTACACCTTC. Its translation: CASSLIGQDYGYTF.

The rearrangement links TRBV5-1 to TRBJ2-1, with TRBD2 as a possible D gene (6 bases). CDR3 length: 16 residues. Trimming shortened V by 2 bases and J by 5 bases, and 17 bases separated the two germline ends. Germline V gives CDR1 SGHRS, CDR2 YFSETQ. CDR3 amino acids: CASSFRPGVENNEQFF. The CDR3 nucleotides are TGCGCCAGCAGCTTCCGGCCGGGGGTGGAGAACAATGAGCAGTTCTTC.

This chain connects TRBV11-2 to TRBJ2-7; D is possibly TRBD1 (5 bases). The length of the CDR3 is 14 residues. The germline CDR1 and CDR2 sequences are SGHAT and FQNNGV. V was shortened by 5 bases and J by 8 bases, with 19 bases between the two germline ends. CDR3 DNA: TGTGCCAGCAGCCCCACCCGGACACCGTCGAAGCAGTACTTC. It encodes CASSPTRTPSKQYF. Drawing the rest from reference TRBV11-2 and TRBJ2-7, the complete variable domain is EAGVAQSPRYKIIEKRQSVAFWCNPISGHATLYWYQQILGQGPKLLIQFQNNGVVDDSQLPKDRFSAERLKGVDSTLKIQPAKLEDSAVYLCASSPTRTPSKQYFGPGTRLTVT.

J is TRBJ1-2 and V is TRBV19; 8 nucleotides align to TRBD1. CDR1 is LNHDA and CDR2 is SQIVND in the germline V gene (reference sequence). After removal of 10 bases from V and 6 bases from J, the junction contained 13 bases not matched to a gene. The CDR3 is 14 amino acids. In DNA form, the CDR3 reads TGTGCCACCTCCGAGACAGGGGCATACGATGGCTACACCTTC. Protein product: CATSETGAYDGYTF.

The chain employs TRBV28 and TRBJ2-1; 13 bases agree with TRBD2. In germline, CDR1 is MDHEN, CDR2 SYDVKM. The CDR3 contains 12 residues. The V gene end was trimmed by 4 bases and the J gene end by 16 bases; junction bases not matched to a gene: 4. CDR3 in DNA: TGTGCCAGCAGTTCTGGACTAGCGGGAGTTTTCTTC. This gives the protein CASSSGLAGVFF.

On this clone: The same CDR3 arises from other DNA sequences in this sample as well. The chain employs TRBV28 and TRBJ2-7; no firm D call. Per the germline V gene, CDR1 is MDHEN and CDR2 is SYDVKM. Between the trimmed V and J ends, which lost 4 bases and 3 bases, there was a span of 4 bases. The CDR3 has 11 residues. The CDR3 region has the DNA TGTGCCAGCAGTTCAAACTACGAGCAGTACTTC. Translated, it gives CASSSNYEQYF.

The rearrangement joins TRBV5-4 to TRBJ2-7; the match to TRBD2 covers 8 bases. Germline loops: CDR1 SGHNT, CDR2 YYREEE (reference sequence). CDR3 size: 14 residues. Trimming cost V 3 bases and J 6 bases; bases outside gene matches: 8. The CDR3 nucleotides are TGTGCCAGCAGCTCCGGGACTAGTCCAGGCGAGCAGTACTTC. Protein sequence: CASSSGTSPGEQYF.

The rearrangement links TRBV18 to TRBJ2-3; D is undetermined. The CDR3 totals 15 residues. Germline loops: CDR1 KGHSH, CDR2 LQKENI. V was pared by 1 base and J by 5 bases, with 13 bases between. CDR3 sequence reads: CASSPQGFVGDTQYF. The CDR3 DNA reads as TGTGCCAGCTCACCACAAGGTTTTGTAGGAGATACGCAGTATTTT.

The table lists this clone with a count of one. The rearrangement links TRBV5-4 to TRBJ2-2, with 9 bases fitting TRBD2. The length of the CDR3 is 15 residues. The ends lost 4 bases at V and 4 bases at J; junction bases unmatched: 5. From germline, CDR1 is SGHNT and CDR2 YYREEE (reference sequence). CDR3 sequence: CASSGIAGVTGELFF. The CDR3 nucleotides read TGTGCCAGCAGCGGTATAGCGGGAGTCACCGGGGAGCTGTTTTTT.

The chain joins TRBV10-2 to TRBJ2-2, with TRBD2 matching over 9 bases. Per germline, CDR1 WSHSY and CDR2 SAAADI. The CDR3 loop spans 15 amino acids. J was trimmed by 1 base and V by 8 bases; bases with no gene match: 5. Written as DNA, the CDR3 is TGCGCCAGCCAATCTAGCGGGAAGAACACCGGGGAGCTGTTTTTT. The encoded protein is CASQSSGKNTGELFF.

The CDR3 region has the DNA TGTGCCAGCATCCCTAGCGGGAGCTCCTACAATGAGCAGTTCTTC. Residues: CASIPSGSSYNEQFF. The chain links TRBV28 to TRBJ2-1, with 10 bases identical to TRBD2. Germline CDR1 reads MDHEN; CDR2 reads SYDVKM. V lost 7 bases and J lost 0; bases outside the gene matches: 3. The CDR3 consists of 15 residues.

This chain uses TRBV11-2 with TRBJ1-1; the D is unclear. Trimming removed 1 base from V and 1 base from J, with 13 bases in between. Per the germline V gene, CDR1 is SGHAT and CDR2 is FQNNGV. The CDR3 is 16 residues long. The CDR3 DNA sequence: TGTGCCAGCAGCTTAGCGGGAGGACGGAAGAACACTGAAGCTTTCTTT. Its translation is CASSLAGGRKNTEAFF.

This sequence joins TRBV18 and TRBJ1-2; the D is unclear. Germline CDR1 and CDR2: KGHSH and LQKENI. The CDR3 is made up of 14 amino acids. With 5 bases removed from V and 1 base from J, the gap between germline ends came to 11 bases. The CDR3 here is CASSSTPGNYGYTF. For the CDR3, the DNA is TGTGCCAGCTCAAGTACGCCCGGTAACTATGGCTACACCTTC. Filled out from reference TRBV18 and TRBJ1-2, the complete variable domain reads NAGVMQNPRHLVRRRGQEARLRCSPMKGHSHVYWYRQLPEEGLKFMVYLQKENIIDESGMPKERFSAEFPKEGPSILRIQQVVRGDSAAYFCASSSTPGNYGYTFGSGTRLTVV.

Of note for this clone: Other DNA variants within this sample encode the same CDR3. The chain employs TRBV27 and TRBJ2-5; 10 bases line up with TRBD2. This CDR3 is 13 amino acids long. The junction had 1 base not matched to a gene; V was cut back by 5 bases and J by 4 bases. The germline V gene encodes CDR1 MNHEY and CDR2 SMNVEV (reference sequence). The CDR3, as DNA: TGTGCCAGCAGTCTAGCGGGAGTAGAGACCCAGTACTTC. Residues: CASSLAGVETQYF.

V is TRBV18 and J is TRBJ1-1, with 7 bases matching TRBD1. CDR1 KGHSH and CDR2 LQKENI come from the germline V gene. The CDR3 extends over 12 amino acids. The V gene end was trimmed by 3 bases and the J gene end by 12 bases; junction bases not matched to a gene: 7. The CDR3 nucleotides are TGTGCCAGCTCACCTGACAGGGAGGGAACTTTCTTT. Its protein is CASSPDREGTFF.

In its sample, this clone was seen once. The V gene is TRBV28, the J gene TRBJ2-7; tentatively, D is TRBD1 or TRBD2 (5 bases each). The germline V and J ends were trimmed by 6 bases and 1 base, with 16 bases remaining between them. Germline CDR1 is MDHEN and CDR2 is SYDVKM. This CDR3 is 15 amino acids long. As DNA, the CDR3 is TGTGCCAGCAGCCCCGGGACCTCTCGATCCTACGAGCAGTACTTC. Translating it yields CASSPGTSRSYEQYF.

This clone has only one observation. The V call is TRBV27, the J call TRBJ2-7, with TRBD2 matching 11 bases. This CDR3 contains 17 residues. CDR1 MNHEY and CDR2 SMNVEV come from the germline V gene (reference sequence). V lost 1 base to trimming and J lost 0 bases; unmatched junction nucleotides: 5. CDR3 in DNA: TGTGCCAGCAGTTTATTTGGGACTAGCGGAGGCTCCTACGAGCAGTACTTC. Its protein product is CASSLFGTSGGSYEQYF.

The chain recombines TRBV9 with TRBJ2-7; a possible D gene is TRBD2 (6 bases). V was clipped by 0 bases and J by 0 bases, with 10 bases between them. The CDR3 runs 15 residues. Germline CDR1 is SGDLS and CDR2 is YYNGEE. The CDR3 sequence: CASSVEAAGSYEQYF. CDR3 sequence (DNA): TGTGCCAGCAGCGTAGAGGCAGCGGGCTCCTACGAGCAGTACTTC.

The chain carries TRBV27 and TRBJ1-3, with no clear D. Germline V gives CDR1 MNHEY, CDR2 SMNVEV (reference sequence). The ends were cut back, 6 bases at V and 0 bases at J, with 12 bases in the middle. The CDR3 is 15 residues long. The CDR3 spells CASRSFSNSGNTIYF. The CDR3 coding sequence is TGTGCCAGCAGAAGTTTCAGTAACTCTGGAAACACCATATATTTT.

The chain combines TRBV6-5 with TRBJ1-2, with D possibly TRBD1 on 5 matching bases. Per the germline V gene, CDR1 is MNHEY and CDR2 is SVGAGI. V was clipped by 2 bases and J by 5 bases, with 12 bases between them. CDR3 length: 14 residues. The CDR3 coding sequence is TGTGCCAGCAGTTACCGGGCAGGGCTTTATGGCTACACCTTC. Amino acids: CASSYRAGLYGYTF.